The next 21 T cell receptor beta chains were all read from a single sample in a study of T cell responses to AZD1222 COVID-19 vaccine. Sequencing was performed with immunoSEQ multiplex PCR; in TCRdb, only in-frame clones are kept and a portion is missing. This sample yields 150,000 to 200,000 clones, of which about 90% are seen a single time; 1% to 1.4% belongs to the top ten. Sample: peripheral blood, taken 28 days after the second AZD1222 dose. These receptors originate from an adult who received the AZD1222 COVID-19 vaccine.

The chain recombines TRBV30 with TRBJ2-2; 11 bases fit TRBD2. The V gene end was trimmed by 2 bases and the J gene end by 3 bases; junction bases not matched to a gene: 8. The CDR3 length is 17 residues. Germline V gene sequence: CDR1 GTSNPN, CDR2 SVGIG (reference sequence). As DNA, the CDR3 is TGTGCCTGGAGTAGGGCTAGCGGGGGGACATACACCGGGGAGCTGTTTTTT. It encodes CAWSRASGGTYTGELFF.

The CDR3, as DNA: TGTGCCAGCCGGGGACAGGGGGCCTACGAGCAGTACTTC. It is translated as CASRGQGAYEQYF. The chain recombines TRBV2 with TRBJ2-7, with TRBD1 matching over 11 bases. Unmatched junction bases numbered 2, after V lost 8 bases and J lost 2 bases. Germline CDR1 SNHLY, CDR2 FYNNEI. CDR3 length equals 13 residues. The full variable domain, completed using reference TRBV2 and TRBJ2-7, is EPEVTQTPSHQVTQMGQEVILRCVPISNHLYFYWYRQILGQKVEFLVSFYNNEISEKSEIFDDQFSVERPDGSNFTLKIRSTKLEDSAMYFCASRGQGAYEQYFGPGTRLTVT.

This clone was seen just once. V usage is TRBV10-2 and J usage is TRBJ2-5; 7 nucleotides align to TRBD2. After removal of 9 bases from V and 0 bases from J, the junction contained 7 bases not matched to a gene. This CDR3 region has 14 residues. Germline V gene lookup returns CDR1 WSHSY and CDR2 SAAADI. The DNA for the CDR3 is TGCGCCAGTCGGGTAGCGGGCTACCAAGAGACCCAGTACTTC. It encodes CASRVAGYQETQYF.

The chain uses TRBV7-9 and TRBJ2-1; D not resolved. The CDR3 consists of 15 residues. Germline CDR1 SEHNR, CDR2 FQNEAQ (reference sequence). Trimming pared 5 bases from V and 0 bases from J, leaving 11 bases between. The CDR3 sequence is CASSPSLLSYNEQFF. CDR3 nucleotide sequence: TGTGCCAGCAGCCCCAGTCTTCTCTCCTACAATGAGCAGTTCTTC.

This chain uses TRBV3-1 (or the pseudogene TRBV3-2) with TRBJ1-6; 8 nucleotides agree with TRBD1. Germline values: CDR1 LGHDT, CDR2 YNNKEL (reference sequence). The CDR3 loop spans 14 amino acids. Unmatched junction bases numbered 3, after V lost 1 base and J lost 10 bases. The CDR3 protein is CASSQGAGGSPLHF. The CDR3 DNA is TGTGCCAGCAGCCAAGGAGCAGGGGGCTCACCCCTCCACTTT.

The chain couples TRBV6-5 to TRBJ1-2, with 7 bases identical to TRBD1. Trimming at V came to 0 bases and at J to 4 bases, leaving 5 bases not matched to a gene. The CDR3 consists of 15 residues. Germline loops: CDR1 MNHEY, CDR2 SVGAGI. The CDR3 nucleotides are TGTGCCAGCAGTTACTCGAGGGACAGCGTCTATGGCTACACCTTC. Its translation is CASSYSRDSVYGYTF.

The chain links TRBV25-1 to TRBJ2-7; 12 bases are shared with TRBD2. Germline CDR1 is MGHDK and CDR2 is SYGVNS. The CDR3 loop spans 18 amino acids. The J segment lost 2 bases and the V segment lost 3 bases, leaving 11 bases of the junction unmatched. As DNA, the CDR3 is TGTGCCAGCAGTGATTTGGGACTAGCGGGTTCCCCCCCCTACGAGCAGTACTTC. Translation: CASSDLGLAGSPPYEQYF.

The J gene is TRBJ2-7, the V gene TRBV5-1; D call uncertain. This CDR3 comprises 15 residues. Deletions cut 4 bases from V and 4 bases from J, with 18 bases between. CDR1 and CDR2 (germline): SGHRS, YFSETQ. The CDR3 spells CASSRLGAGMYEQYF. CDR3 bases: TGCGCCAGCAGCCGCTTGGGCGCTGGTATGTACGAGCAGTACTTC.

This clone came up a few times. The gene calls are TRBV10-3 and TRBJ2-2; D remains ambiguous. V lost 0 bases to trimming and J lost 7 bases, with 12 bases between them. Germline V CDR1 and CDR2: ENHRY, SYGVKD. The CDR3 sequence is 15 residues long. Here the CDR3 DNA reads TGTGCCATCAGTGAGTCGAGTTTGGGGATCGGGGAGCTGTTTTTT. Its protein product is CAISESSLGIGELFF.

The J gene is TRBJ1-6, the V gene TRBV19; 9 bases are a match to TRBD1. The junction had 4 bases not matched to a gene; V was cut back by 3 bases and J by 7 bases. The germline gives CDR1 LNHDA, CDR2 SQIVND (reference sequence). The CDR3 runs 15 residues. CDR3 in DNA: TGTGCCAGTAGTATTCCCGGACAGGGGAATTCACCCCTCCACTTT. Translating it yields CASSIPGQGNSPLHF.

J is TRBJ2-1 and V is TRBV27; D is undetermined. The ends were cut back, 7 bases at V and 0 bases at J, with 13 bases in the middle. Germline loops: CDR1 MNHEY, CDR2 SMNVEV (reference sequence). This CDR3 has 15 residues. CDR3 residues: CASNPGRSSYNEQFF. In DNA form, the CDR3 reads TGTGCCAGCAATCCGGGCAGATCCTCCTACAATGAGCAGTTCTTC.

The V call is TRBV7-2, the J call TRBJ2-7; D ambiguous. This CDR3 contains 14 residues. The germline CDR1 and CDR2 sequences are SGHTA and FQGNSA. Trimming took 1 base from V and 6 from J, leaving 13 bases between them. CDR3 residues: CASSLGPGSGEQYF. The CDR3 DNA follows: TGTGCCAGCAGCTTAGGTCCGGGCTCGGGCGAGCAGTACTTC. The full variable domain, completed using reference TRBV7-2 and TRBJ2-7, is GAGVSQSPSNKVTEKGKDVELRCDPISGHTALYWYRQSLGQGLEFLIYFQGNSAPDKSGLPSDRFSAERTGGSVSTLTIQRTQQEDSAVYLCASSLGPGSGEQYFGPGTRLTVT.

J is TRBJ1-3 and V is TRBV18, with D perhaps TRBD1 (5 bases). Germline assignment: CDR1 KGHSH and CDR2 LQKENI. The V end lost 5 bases, the J end lost 0 bases, and 8 bases lay between the germline ends. CDR3 length: 14 residues. The CDR3: CASSRGTSGNTIYF. The DNA of the CDR3 is TGTGCCAGCTCAAGAGGGACCTCTGGAAACACCATATATTTT.

CDR3 loop: CASKRGVWAEAFF. CDR3 DNA sequence: TGTGCCAGCAAGAGGGGGGTTTGGGCTGAAGCTTTCTTT. V and J are TRBV28 and TRBJ1-1, with D possibly being TRBD1 (6 bases). This CDR3 is 13 amino acids long. CDR1 MDHEN and CDR2 SYDVKM come from the germline V gene. The ends were cut back, 7 bases at V and 6 bases at J, with 15 bases in the middle. The entire variable domain, with the rest obtained from reference TRBV28 and TRBJ1-1, is as follows: DVKVTQSSRYLVKRTGEKVFLECVQDMDHENMFWYRQDPGLGLRLIYFSYDVKMKEKGDIPEGYSVSREKKERFSLILESASTNQTSMYLCASKRGVWAEAFFGQGTRLTVV.

The chain carries TRBV6-5 and TRBJ2-7; D unresolved. This CDR3 has 16 residues. Germline V gene lookup returns CDR1 MNHEY and CDR2 SVGAGI. Trimming took 0 bases from V and 2 from J, leaving 14 bases between them. CDR3 sequence: CASSYSVDAFAYEQYF. The CDR3 nucleotides read TGTGCCAGCAGTTACTCTGTCGACGCTTTCGCCTACGAGCAGTACTTC.

This chain connects TRBV10-3 to TRBJ1-6; D might be TRBD1 (6 bases). Germline V lookup: CDR1 ENHRY, CDR2 SYGVKD. The CDR3 is 16 amino acids. V gave up 2 bases and J gave up 3 bases, with 11 bases separating them. The CDR3 protein is CAISERGADYNSPLHF. DNA of the CDR3: TGTGCCATCAGTGAGCGGGGGGCCGACTATAATTCACCCCTCCACTTT.

This sequence joins TRBV2 and TRBJ2-3, with TRBD2 as a possible D gene (6 bases). The germline CDR1 and CDR2 sequences are SNHLY and FYNNEI. The length of the CDR3 is 14 residues. Trimming cost V 3 bases and J 4 bases, with 11 bases left between them. The CDR3 DNA reads TGTGCCAGCAGTGAGGGTAGCGGCGCAGATACGCAGTATTTT. Translated: CASSEGSGADTQYF.

This sequence joins TRBV2 and TRBJ1-5; D call uncertain. The CDR3 is 20 amino acids. V lost 2 bases and J lost 0, with 23 bases in between. CDR1 SNHLY and CDR2 FYNNEI come from the germline V gene. CDR3 coding DNA: TGTGCCAGCAGTGAATCTCGGTCTGCGCAGAATTGGTATAGCAATCAGCCCCAGCATTTT. It encodes CASSESRSAQNWYSNQPQHF.

This clone was picked up one time. The J gene is TRBJ1-4, the V gene TRBV11-2; a weak D match, TRBD1 (5 bases). This CDR3 contains 17 residues. Germline V gene sequence: CDR1 SGHAT, CDR2 FQNNGV. The V end lost 6 bases, the J end lost 5 bases, and 22 bases lay between the germline ends. The CDR3 DNA follows: TGTGCCAGCAGATATACCGGGAAAAGGGGCGCAAATGAAAAACTGTTTTTT. Protein: CASRYTGKRGANEKLFF.

The V gene is TRBV7-9, the J gene TRBJ1-1, with D tentatively TRBD1 (6 bases). The V gene lost 7 bases and the J gene lost 1 base, with 22 bases spanning the gap. Germline V gene sequence: CDR1 SEHNR, CDR2 FQNEAQ (reference sequence). The CDR3 loop spans 17 amino acids. The CDR3 here is CASIPLKGQMGNTEAFF. The CDR3 nucleotides are TGTGCCAGCATCCCCTTGAAGGGACAAATGGGGAACACTGAAGCTTTCTTT.

The sample holds a few counts of this clone. The chain recombines TRBV10-3 with TRBJ1-1, with TRBD1 as a possible D gene (5 bases). Looked up from germline, CDR1 is ENHRY and CDR2 is SYGVKD. Trimming took 6 bases from V and 1 from J, leaving 12 bases between them. The CDR3 spans 14 residues. The CDR3 coding sequence is TGTGCCATCAGGGTCAGGGAGGCGAACACTGAAGCTTTCTTT. Amino acid sequence: CAIRVREANTEAFF.